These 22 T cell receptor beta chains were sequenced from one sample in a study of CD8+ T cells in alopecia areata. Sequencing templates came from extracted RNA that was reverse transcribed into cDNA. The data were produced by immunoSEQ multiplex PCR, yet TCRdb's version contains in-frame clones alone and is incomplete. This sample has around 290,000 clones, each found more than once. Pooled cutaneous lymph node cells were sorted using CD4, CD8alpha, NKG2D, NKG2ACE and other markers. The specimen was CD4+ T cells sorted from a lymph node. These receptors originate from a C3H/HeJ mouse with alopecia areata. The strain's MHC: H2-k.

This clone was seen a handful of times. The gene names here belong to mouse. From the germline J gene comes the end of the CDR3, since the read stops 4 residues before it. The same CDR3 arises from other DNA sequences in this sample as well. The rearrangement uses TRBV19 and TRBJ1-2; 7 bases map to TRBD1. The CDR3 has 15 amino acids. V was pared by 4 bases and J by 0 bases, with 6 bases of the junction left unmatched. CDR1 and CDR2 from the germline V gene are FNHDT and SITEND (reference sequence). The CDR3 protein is CASSPPGQSNSDYTF. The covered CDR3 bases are TGTGCCAGCAGTCCCCCGGGACAGTCAAACTCC.

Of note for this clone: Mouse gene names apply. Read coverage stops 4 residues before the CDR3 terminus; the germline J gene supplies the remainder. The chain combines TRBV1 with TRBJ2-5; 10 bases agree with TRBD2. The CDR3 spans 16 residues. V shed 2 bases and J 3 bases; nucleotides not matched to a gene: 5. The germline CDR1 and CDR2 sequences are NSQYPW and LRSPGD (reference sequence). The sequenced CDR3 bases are TGCACCTGCAGTGCAAGCTGGGGGGGCGCGCAAGAC. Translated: CTCSASWGGAQD. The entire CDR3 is CTCSASWGGAQDTQYF. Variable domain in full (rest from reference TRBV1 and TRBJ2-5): VTLLEQNPRWRLVPRGQAVNLRCILKNSQYPWMSWYQQDLQKQLQWLFTLRSPGDKEVKSLPGADYLATRVTDTELRLQVANMSQGRTLYCTCSASWGGAQDTQYFGPGTRLLVL.

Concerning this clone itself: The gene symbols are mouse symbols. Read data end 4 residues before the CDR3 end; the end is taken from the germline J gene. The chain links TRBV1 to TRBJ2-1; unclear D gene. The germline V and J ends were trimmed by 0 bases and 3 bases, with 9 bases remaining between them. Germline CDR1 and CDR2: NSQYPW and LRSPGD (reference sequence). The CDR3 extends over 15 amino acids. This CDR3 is CTCSADHQIYAEQFF. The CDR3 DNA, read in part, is TGCACCTGCAGTGCAGATCACCAGATCTATGCT.

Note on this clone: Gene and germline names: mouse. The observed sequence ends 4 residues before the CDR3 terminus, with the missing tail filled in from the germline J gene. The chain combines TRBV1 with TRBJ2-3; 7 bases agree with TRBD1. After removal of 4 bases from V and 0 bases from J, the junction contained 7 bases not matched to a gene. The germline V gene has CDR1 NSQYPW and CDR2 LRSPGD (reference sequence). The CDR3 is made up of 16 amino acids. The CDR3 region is CTCSVHRGTSAETLYF. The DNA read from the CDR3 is TGCACCTGCAGTGTTCACAGGGGAACTAGTGCAGAA.

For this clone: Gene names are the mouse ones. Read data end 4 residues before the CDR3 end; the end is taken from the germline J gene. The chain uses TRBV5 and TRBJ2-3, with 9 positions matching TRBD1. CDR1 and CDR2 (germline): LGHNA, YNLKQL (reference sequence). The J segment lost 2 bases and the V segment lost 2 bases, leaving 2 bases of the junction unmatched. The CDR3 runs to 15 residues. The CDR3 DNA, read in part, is TGTGCCAGCAGCCAACAACAGGGGGCTGCAGAA. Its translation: CASSQQQGAAE. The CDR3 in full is CASSQQQGAAETLYF.

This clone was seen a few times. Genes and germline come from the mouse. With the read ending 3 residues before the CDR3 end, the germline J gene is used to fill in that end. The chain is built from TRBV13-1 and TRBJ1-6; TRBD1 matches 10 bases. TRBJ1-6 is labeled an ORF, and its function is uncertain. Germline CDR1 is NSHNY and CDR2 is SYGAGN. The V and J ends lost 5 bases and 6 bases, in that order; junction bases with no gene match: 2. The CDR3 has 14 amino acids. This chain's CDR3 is CASRGTGVNSPLYF. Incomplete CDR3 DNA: TGTGCCAGCAGAGGGACAGGGGTTAATTCGCCC.

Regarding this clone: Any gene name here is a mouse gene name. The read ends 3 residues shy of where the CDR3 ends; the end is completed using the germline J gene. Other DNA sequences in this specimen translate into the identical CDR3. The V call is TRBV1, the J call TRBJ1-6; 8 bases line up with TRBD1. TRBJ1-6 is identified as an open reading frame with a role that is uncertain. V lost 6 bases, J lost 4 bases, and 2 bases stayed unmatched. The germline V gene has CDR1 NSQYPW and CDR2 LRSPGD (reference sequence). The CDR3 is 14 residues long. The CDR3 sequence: CTCRRQGYNSPLYF. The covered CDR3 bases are TGCACCTGCAGAAGACAGGGGTATAATTCGCCC.

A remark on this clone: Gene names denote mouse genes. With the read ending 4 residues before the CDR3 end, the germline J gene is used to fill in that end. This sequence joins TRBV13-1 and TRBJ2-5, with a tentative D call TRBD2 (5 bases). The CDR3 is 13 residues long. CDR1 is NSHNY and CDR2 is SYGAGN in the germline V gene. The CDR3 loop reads CASSDAGKDTQYF. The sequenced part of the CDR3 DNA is TGTGCCAGCAGTGATGCTGGGAAAGAC.

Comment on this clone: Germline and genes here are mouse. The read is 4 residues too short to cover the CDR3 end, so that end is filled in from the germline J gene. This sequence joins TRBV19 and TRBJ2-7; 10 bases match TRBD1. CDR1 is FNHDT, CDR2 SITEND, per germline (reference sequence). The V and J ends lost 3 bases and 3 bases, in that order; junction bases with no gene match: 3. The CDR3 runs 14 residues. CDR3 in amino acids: CASSTDRGFYEQYF. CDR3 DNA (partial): TGTGCCAGCAGTACGGACAGGGGGTTCTAT.

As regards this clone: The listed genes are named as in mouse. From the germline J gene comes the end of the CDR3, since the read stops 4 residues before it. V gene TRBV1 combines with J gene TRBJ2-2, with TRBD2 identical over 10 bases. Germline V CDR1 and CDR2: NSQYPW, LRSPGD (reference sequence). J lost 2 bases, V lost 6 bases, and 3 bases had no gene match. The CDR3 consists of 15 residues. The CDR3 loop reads CTCRGTGENTGQLYF. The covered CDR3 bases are TGCACCTGCAGGGGGACTGGGGAGAACACCGGG.

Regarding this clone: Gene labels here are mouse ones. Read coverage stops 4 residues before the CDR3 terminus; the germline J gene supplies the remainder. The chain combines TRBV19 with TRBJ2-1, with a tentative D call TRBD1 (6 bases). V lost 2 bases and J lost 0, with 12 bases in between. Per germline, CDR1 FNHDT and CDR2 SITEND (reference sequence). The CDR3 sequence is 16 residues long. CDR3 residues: CASSMPRTDNYAEQFF. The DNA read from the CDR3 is TGTGCCAGCAGTATGCCCCGGACAGATAACTATGCT.

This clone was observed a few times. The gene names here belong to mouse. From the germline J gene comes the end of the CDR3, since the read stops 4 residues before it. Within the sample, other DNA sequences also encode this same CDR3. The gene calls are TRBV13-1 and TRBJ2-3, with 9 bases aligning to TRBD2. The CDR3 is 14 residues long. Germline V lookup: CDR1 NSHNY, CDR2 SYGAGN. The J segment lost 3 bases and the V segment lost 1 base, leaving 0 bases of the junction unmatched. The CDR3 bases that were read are TGTGCCAGCAGTGATCTGGGGGGGGCAGAA. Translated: CASSDLGGAE. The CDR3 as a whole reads CASSDLGGAETLYF.

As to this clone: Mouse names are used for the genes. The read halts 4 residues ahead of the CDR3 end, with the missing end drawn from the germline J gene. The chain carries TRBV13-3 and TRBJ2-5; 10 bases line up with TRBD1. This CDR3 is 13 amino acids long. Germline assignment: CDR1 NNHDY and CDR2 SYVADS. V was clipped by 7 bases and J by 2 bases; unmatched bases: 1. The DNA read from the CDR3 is TGTGCCAGCGGGACAGGGGCCCAAGAC. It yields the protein CASGTGAQD. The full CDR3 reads CASGTGAQDTQYF.

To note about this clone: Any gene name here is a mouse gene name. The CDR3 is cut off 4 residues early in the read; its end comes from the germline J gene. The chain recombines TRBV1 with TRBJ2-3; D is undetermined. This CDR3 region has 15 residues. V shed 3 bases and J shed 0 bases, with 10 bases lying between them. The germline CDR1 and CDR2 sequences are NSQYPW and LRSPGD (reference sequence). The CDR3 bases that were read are TGCACCTGCAGTGCTTTGGTCACTAGTGCAGAA. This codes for CTCSALVTSAE. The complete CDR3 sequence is CTCSALVTSAETLYF. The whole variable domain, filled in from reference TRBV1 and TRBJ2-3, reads VTLLEQNPRWRLVPRGQAVNLRCILKNSQYPWMSWYQQDLQKQLQWLFTLRSPGDKEVKSLPGADYLATRVTDTELRLQVANMSQGRTLYCTCSALVTSAETLYFGSGTRLTVL.

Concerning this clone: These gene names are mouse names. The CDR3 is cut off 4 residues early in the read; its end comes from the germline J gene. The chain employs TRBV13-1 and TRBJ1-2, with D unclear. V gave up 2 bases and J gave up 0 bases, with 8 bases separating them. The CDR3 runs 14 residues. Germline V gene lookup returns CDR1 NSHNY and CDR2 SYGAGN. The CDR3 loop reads CASSEATANSDYTF. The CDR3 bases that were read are TGTGCCAGCAGTGAGGCAACAGCAAACTCC.

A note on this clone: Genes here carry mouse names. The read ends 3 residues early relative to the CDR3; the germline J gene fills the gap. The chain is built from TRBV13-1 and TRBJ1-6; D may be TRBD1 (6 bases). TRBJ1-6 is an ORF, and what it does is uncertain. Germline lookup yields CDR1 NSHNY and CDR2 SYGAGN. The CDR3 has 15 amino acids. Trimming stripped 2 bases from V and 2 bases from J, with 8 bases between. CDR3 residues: CASSEGQPYNSPLYF. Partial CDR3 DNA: TGTGCCAGCAGTGAAGGACAGCCCTATAATTCGCCC.

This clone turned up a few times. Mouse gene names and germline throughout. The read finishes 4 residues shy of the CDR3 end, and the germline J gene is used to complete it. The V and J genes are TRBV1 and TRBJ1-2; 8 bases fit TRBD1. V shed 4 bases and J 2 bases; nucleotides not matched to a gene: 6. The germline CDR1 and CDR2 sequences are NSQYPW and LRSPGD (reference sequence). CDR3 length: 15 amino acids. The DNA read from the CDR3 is TGCACCTGCAGTGGCTCGACAGGGGACAACTCC. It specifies CTCSGSTGDNS. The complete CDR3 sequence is CTCSGSTGDNSDYTF. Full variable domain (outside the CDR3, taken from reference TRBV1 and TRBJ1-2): VTLLEQNPRWRLVPRGQAVNLRCILKNSQYPWMSWYQQDLQKQLQWLFTLRSPGDKEVKSLPGADYLATRVTDTELRLQVANMSQGRTLYCTCSGSTGDNSDYTFGSGTRLLVI.

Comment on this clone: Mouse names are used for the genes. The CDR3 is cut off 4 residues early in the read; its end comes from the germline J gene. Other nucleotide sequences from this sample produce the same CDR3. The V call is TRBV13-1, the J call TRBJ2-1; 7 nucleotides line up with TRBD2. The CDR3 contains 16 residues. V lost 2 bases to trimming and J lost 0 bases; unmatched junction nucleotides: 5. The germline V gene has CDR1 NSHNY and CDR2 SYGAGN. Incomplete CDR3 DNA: TGTGCCAGCAGTGAAGGGCTGGGGGATAACTATGCT. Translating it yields CASSEGLGDNYA. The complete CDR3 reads CASSEGLGDNYAEQFF.

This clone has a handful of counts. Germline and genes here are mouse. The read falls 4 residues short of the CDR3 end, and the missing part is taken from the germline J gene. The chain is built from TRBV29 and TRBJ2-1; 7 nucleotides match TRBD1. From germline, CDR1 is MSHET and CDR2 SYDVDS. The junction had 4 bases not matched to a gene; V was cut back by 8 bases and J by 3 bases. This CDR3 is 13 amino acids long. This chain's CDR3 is CASASGGYAEQFF. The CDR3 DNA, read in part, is TGTGCTAGCGCCTCAGGGGGCTATGCT.

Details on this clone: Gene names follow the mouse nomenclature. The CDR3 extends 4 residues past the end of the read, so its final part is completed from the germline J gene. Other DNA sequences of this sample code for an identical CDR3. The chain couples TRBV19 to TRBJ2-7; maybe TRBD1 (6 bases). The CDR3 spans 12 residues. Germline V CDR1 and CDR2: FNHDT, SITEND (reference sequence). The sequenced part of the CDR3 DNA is TGTGCCAGCAGTTCGGGACATTAT. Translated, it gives CASSSGHY. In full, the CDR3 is CASSSGHYEQYF. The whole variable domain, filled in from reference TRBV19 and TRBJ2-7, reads GGIITQTPKFLIGQEGQKLTLKCQQNFNHDTMYWYRQDSGKGLRLIYYSITENDLQKGDLSEGYDASREKKSSFSLTVTSAQKNEMAVFLCASSSGHYEQYFGPGTRLTVL.

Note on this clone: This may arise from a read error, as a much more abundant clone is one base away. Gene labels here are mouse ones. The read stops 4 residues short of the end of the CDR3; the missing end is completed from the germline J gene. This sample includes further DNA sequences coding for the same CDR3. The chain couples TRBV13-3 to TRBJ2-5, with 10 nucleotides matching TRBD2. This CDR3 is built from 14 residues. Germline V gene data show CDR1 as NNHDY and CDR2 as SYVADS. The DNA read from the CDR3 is TGTGCCAGCAGCCGAGACTGGGGGGAAGAC. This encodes CASSRDWGED. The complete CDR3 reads CASSRDWGEDTQYF.

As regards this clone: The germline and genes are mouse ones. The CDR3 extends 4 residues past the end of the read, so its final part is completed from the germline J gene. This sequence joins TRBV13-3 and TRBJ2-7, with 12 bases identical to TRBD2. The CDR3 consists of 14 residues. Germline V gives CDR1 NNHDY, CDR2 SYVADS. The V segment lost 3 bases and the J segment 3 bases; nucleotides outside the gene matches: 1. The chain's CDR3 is CASSGLGGRYEQYF. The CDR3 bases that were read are TGTGCCAGCAGTGGACTGGGGGGGCGCTAT.